This TCR beta chain was documented in a study of blood T cell repertoires in COVID-19. Study at large: There were acute and convalescent COVID-19 samples, and they came from the United States, Italy and Spain. T cells, B-cell-depleted T cells, or PBMCs provided the cDNA or gDNA that served as material.

The length of the CDR3 is 15 residues. V was cut by 6 bases and J by 2 bases, with 16 bases left in between. The germline CDR1 and CDR2 sequences are ENHRY and SYGVKD. TCRdb's table, derived via immunoSEQ multiplex PCR, lists solely in-frame clones and lacks some. Of around 130,000 clones detected, 70% to 85% appear once; the ten largest clones hold 4% to 5%. This clone was seen only once. The V call is TRBV10-3, the J call TRBJ1-2; D gene unclear. Sequencing was done on a sample of peripheral blood. This sequence originates from a woman between 65 and 79 years old with acute or convalescent COVID-19. The CDR3 reads CAISQEAAANYGYTF. CDR3 nucleotides: TGTGCCATCAGCCAGGAGGCAGCAGCCAACTATGGCTACACCTTC.